This T cell receptor (beta chain) appears in the sequencing data of a study of T cells after yellow fever vaccination. Broader study findings: When the response was secondary, it was weaker but reached its peak faster, day 5 versus 15. From the bulk population, abundant clonotypes could contaminate and appear within FACS-sorted repertoires.

The V end lost 2 bases, the J end lost 4 bases, and 7 bases lay between the germline ends. There are 13 residues in the CDR3. Germline CDR1 and CDR2: SGHTA and FQGNSA. Via MiXCR, TCRdb re-called the 5' RACE reads, giving one row per CDR3 protein. Among about 340,000 distinct CDR3 sequences listed, 4% were seen once. Concerning this clonotype: Antigen: not known.

The chain is built from TRBV7-2 and TRBJ2-3; D remains ambiguous. The TCR originated in a man aged 18-30 years who received the YFV17D yellow fever vaccine. This specimen consisted of PBMCs, obtained 5 days after the yellow fever booster vaccination. The CDR3 reads CASSLIVADTQYF. CDR3 nucleotide sequence: TGTGCCAGCAGCTTAATAGTGGCAGATACGCAGTATTTT.